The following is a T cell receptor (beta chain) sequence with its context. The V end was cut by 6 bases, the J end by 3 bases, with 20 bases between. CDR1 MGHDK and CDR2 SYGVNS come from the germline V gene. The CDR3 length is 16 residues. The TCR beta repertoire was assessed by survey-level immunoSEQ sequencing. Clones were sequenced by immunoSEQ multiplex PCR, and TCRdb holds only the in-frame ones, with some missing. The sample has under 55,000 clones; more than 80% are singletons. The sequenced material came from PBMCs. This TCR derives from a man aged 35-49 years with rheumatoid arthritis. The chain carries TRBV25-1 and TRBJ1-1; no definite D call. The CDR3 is CASSDGPGGLDTEAFF. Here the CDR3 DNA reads TGTGCCAGCAGCGACGGCCCGGGTGGGCTGGACACTGAAGCTTTCTTT.